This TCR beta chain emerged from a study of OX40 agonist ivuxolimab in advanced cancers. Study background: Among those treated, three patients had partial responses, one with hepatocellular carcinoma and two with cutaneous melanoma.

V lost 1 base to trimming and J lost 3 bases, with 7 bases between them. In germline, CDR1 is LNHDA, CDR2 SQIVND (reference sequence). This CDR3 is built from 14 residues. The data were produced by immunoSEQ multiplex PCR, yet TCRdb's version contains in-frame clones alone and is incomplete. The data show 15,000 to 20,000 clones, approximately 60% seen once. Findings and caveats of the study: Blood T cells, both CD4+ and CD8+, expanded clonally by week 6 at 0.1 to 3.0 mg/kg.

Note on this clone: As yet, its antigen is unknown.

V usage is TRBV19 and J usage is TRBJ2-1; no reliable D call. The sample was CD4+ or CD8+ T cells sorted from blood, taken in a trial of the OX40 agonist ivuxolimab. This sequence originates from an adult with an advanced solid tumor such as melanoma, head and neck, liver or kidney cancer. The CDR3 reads CASSIVSIYNEQFF. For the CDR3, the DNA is TGTGCCAGTAGTATAGTTTCTATCTACAATGAGCAGTTCTTC.